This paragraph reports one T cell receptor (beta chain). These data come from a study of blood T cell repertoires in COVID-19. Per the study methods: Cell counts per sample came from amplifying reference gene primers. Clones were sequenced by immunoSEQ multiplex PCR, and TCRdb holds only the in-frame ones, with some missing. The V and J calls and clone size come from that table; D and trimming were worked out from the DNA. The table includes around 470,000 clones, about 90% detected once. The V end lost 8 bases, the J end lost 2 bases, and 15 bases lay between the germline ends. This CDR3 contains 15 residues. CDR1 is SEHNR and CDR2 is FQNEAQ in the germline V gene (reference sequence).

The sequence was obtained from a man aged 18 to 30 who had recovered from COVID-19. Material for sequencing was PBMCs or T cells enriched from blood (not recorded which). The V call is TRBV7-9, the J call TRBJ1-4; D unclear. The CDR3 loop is CASALGVSTNEKLFF. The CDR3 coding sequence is TGTGCCAGCGCCCTGGGAGTCAGCACTAATGAAAAACTGTTTTTT.